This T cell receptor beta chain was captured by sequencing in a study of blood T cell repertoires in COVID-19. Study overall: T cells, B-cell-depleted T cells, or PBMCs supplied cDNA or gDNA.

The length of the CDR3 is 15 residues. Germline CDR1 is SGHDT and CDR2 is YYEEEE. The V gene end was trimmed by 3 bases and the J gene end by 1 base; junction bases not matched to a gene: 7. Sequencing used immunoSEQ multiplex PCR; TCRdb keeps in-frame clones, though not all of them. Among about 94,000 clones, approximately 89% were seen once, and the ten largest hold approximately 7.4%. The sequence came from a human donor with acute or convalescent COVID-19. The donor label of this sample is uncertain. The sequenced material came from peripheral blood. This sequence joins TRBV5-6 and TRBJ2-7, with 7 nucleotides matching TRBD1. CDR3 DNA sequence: TGTGCCAGCAGCTACCGACAGGGCAAGTCCTACGAGCAGTACTTC. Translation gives CASSYRQGKSYEQYF.